The T cell receptor (beta chain) described here comes from a study of blood T cell repertoires in COVID-19. Across the whole study: Specimens from acute and convalescent COVID-19 originated in the United States, Italy and Spain. PBMCs, B-cell-depleted T cells, or T cells were the source of the cDNA or gDNA that made up the material.

Seattle patient enrollment occurred during active infection, with longitudinal follow-up thereafter. In the source study's methods: Estimates of nucleated cell counts were drawn from the amplification of reference gene primers. Data came from immunoSEQ multiplex PCR; TCRdb stores just in-frame clones and leaves some out. That table furnishes V, J and clone size, whereas the DNA furnished D and trimming. The sample includes roughly 130,000 clones, over 80% of them seen just once. Sequencing input: peripheral blood. This clonotype was sampled from a man between 25 and 39 years old with COVID-19, enrolled during active disease.

CDR3 residues: CASSGTSGDNEQFF. The DNA for the CDR3 is TGTGCCAGCAGCGGGACTAGCGGCGACAATGAGCAGTTCTTC. The rearrangement links TRBV6-5 to TRBJ2-1, with 11 bases matching TRBD2. The CDR3 contains 14 residues. Trimming cost V 6 bases and J 5 bases; bases outside gene matches: 3. The germline V gene has CDR1 MNHEY and CDR2 SVGAGI.